This T cell receptor (beta chain) was sequenced during a study of CD8 T cells in Susac syndrome. The authors reverse transcribed roughly 0.5 to 1 ug RNA with random hexamers. From the immunoSEQ multiplex PCR reads, TCRdb called clonotypes with MiXCR, one entry per CDR3 protein. The sample records about 130,000 distinct CDR3 sequences, around 91% being singletons. CDR1 and CDR2 from the germline V gene are LNHNV and YYDKDF (reference sequence). The ends lost 5 bases at V and 5 bases at J; junction bases unmatched: 9. The CDR3 loop spans 16 amino acids. The chain uses TRBV15 and TRBJ2-6; 7 bases map to TRBD2. The sequencing input was CD8+ T cells from PBMCs. The clonotype comes from a human donor with multiple sclerosis. CDR3 protein: CATSLRRGGWANVLTF. As DNA, the CDR3 is TGTGCCACCAGCCTCCGCCGCGGGGGTTGGGCCAACGTCCTGACTTTC.